The entry that follows covers one T cell receptor beta chain sequence. Assay: immunoSEQ multiplex PCR; the TCRdb copy retains only in-frame clones and omits some. Seen here are just under 65,000 clones, 96% observed once, and the top ten hold 2.5%. This specimen belongs to a study of T cell changes during pregnancy in multiple sclerosis. Losses at the gene ends were 6 bases for V and 8 bases for J; bases not matched to a gene: 8. The CDR3 covers 13 residues. Germline CDR1 reads MNHEY; CDR2 reads SMNVEV (reference sequence). V and J are TRBV27 and TRBJ1-2; 8 bases line up with TRBD1. The origin of this receptor is a female donor with multiple sclerosis, enrolled in a pregnancy study. Sequenced here: CD8+ T cells from peripheral blood mononuclear cells, sampled after pregnancy. Written as DNA, the CDR3 is TGTGCCAGCAGGGACAGGGTGATCGACGGCTACACCTTC. Translating it yields CASRDRVIDGYTF.